A selection of T cell receptor beta chains follows, all from one sample in a study of CD8 T cells in ankylosing spondylitis. MiXCR was run by TCRdb on the 5' RACE reads, yielding one entry per CDR3 protein. In the table there are fewer than 550,000 distinct CDR3 sequences, over 4% of which are singletons. Sequencing was done on a sample of blood, either unsorted or a sorted T cell fraction (not recorded which). These receptors all stem from a male donor with ankylosing spondylitis. The CDR3 runs from the conserved cysteine through the conserved F or W. Fields, in order: D gene, CDR3 length, V gene, J gene, clone size, CDR3 protein, CDR3 DNA. A D gene is named only where the DNA matches it firmly. A clone size is listed for some rows: how often the clone was seen (once, few, many), or a class if it is expanded.

TRBD1	15	TRBV12-3/TRBV12-4	TRBJ1-2	many	CASSDGQGVHYGYTF	TGTGCCAGCAGTGACGGACAGGGTGTCCACTATGGCTACACCTTC
TRBD1	16	TRBV2	TRBJ2-5	many	CASRRVWTGVGETQYF	TGTGCCAGCCGGCGGGTTTGGACAGGGGTGGGGGAGACCCAGTACTTC
TRBD2	16	TRBV4-2	TRBJ2-1	few	CASSQEGGVSYNEQFF	TGTGCCAGCAGCCAAGAGGGGGGGGTTTCCTACAATGAGCAGTTCTTC
NA	12	TRBV20-1	TRBJ1-5	many	CSAVKVNQPQHF	TGCAGTGCTGTAAAGGTCAATCAGCCCCAGCATTTT
NA	16	TRBV7-2	TRBJ2-7	many	CASSLARQPYSYEQYF	TGTGCCAGCAGCTTAGCGAGACAGCCTTACTCCTACGAGCAGTACTTC
TRBD2	15	TRBV5-1	TRBJ2-5	NA	CASSTGGTSFETQYF	TGCGCCAGCAGCACAGGCGGGACTAGCTTCGAGACCCAGTACTTC
TRBD1	14	TRBV9	TRBJ2-7	many	CASSVGTGSDEQYF	TGTGCCAGCAGCGTAGGGACAGGGTCGGACGAGCAGTACTTC
NA	14	TRBV28	TRBJ2-7	few	CASRLQGGHYEQYF	TGTGCCAGCAGGCTCCAGGGGGGTCACTACGAGCAGTACTTC
NA	15	TRBV7-6	TRBJ2-3	NA	CASSLVLGSADTQYF	TGTGCCAGCAGCTTAGTACTCGGGAGCGCAGATACGCAGTATTTT
TRBD1	15	TRBV12-3/TRBV12-4	TRBJ1-3	many	CASSLRDRGGNTIYF	TGTGCCAGCAGTTTAAGGGACAGGGGTGGAAACACCATATATTTT
NA	14	TRBV6-2/TRBV6-3	TRBJ2-2	few	CASSYRIGPGELFF	TGTGCCAGCAGTTACCGGATTGGACCCGGGGAGCTGTTTTTT
NA	13	TRBV6-6	TRBJ1-1	few	CASSREGRSEAFF	TGTGCCAGCAGCAGAGAGGGGAGATCTGAAGCTTTCTTT
NA	12	TRBV20-1	TRBJ2-7	many	CSAGRETYEQYF	TGCAGTGCGGGCAGGGAGACCTACGAGCAGTACTTC
NA	13	TRBV6-1	TRBJ2-5	NA	CASTRQHQETQYF	TGTGCCAGCACGAGACAGCACCAAGAGACCCAGTACTTC
NA	14	TRBV5-1	TRBJ2-1	many	CASRALESLDEQFF	TGCGCCAGCAGGGCTTTGGAGAGCTTAGACGAGCAGTTCTTC
TRBD1	15	TRBV6-1	TRBJ2-2	many	CASRTPGGVTGELFF	TGTGCCAGCAGGACGCCAGGGGGCGTGACCGGGGAGCTGTTTTTT
NA	11	TRBV28	TRBJ2-7	many	CASSLSGQQYF	TGTGCCAGCAGTTTATCCGGGCAGCAGTACTTC
NA	18	TRBV18	TRBJ1-3	many	CASSPRTEVTYSGNTIYF	TGTGCCAGCTCACCGAGGACAGAAGTTACCTACTCTGGAAACACCATATATTTT
NA	13	TRBV9	TRBJ2-7	many	CASSVGPLYEQYF	TGTGCCAGCAGCGTAGGCCCACTCTACGAGCAGTACTTC
NA	19	TRBV6-2/TRBV6-3	TRBJ1-2	many	CASNLIRRDVWSPNYGYTF	TGTGCCAGCAATTTGATCCGTCGGGACGTTTGGTCCCCGAACTATGGCTACACCTTC
TRBD1	16	TRBV7-2	TRBJ1-4	NA	CASSGPSSRGDEKLFF	TGTGCCAGCAGCGGACCCTCAAGCAGGGGGGATGAAAAACTGTTTTTT
TRBD2	16	TRBV6-5	TRBJ2-1	few	CASSYSLLAGVSEQFF	TGTGCCAGCAGTTACTCCCTCCTAGCGGGAGTGTCTGAGCAGTTCTTC
TRBD2	15	TRBV6-1	TRBJ2-1	NA	CASRISGGAYNEQFF	TGTGCCAGCAGAATTAGCGGGGGGGCCTACAATGAGCAGTTCTTC
TRBD1	16	TRBV5-1	TRBJ2-3	few	CASSLAGTGGADTQYF	TGCGCCAGCAGCTTGGCCGGGACAGGGGGCGCAGATACGCAGTATTTT
TRBD2	16	TRBV12-3/TRBV12-4	TRBJ2-2	many	CASSFLPSGDTGELFF	TGTGCCAGCAGTTTCCTACCTAGCGGGGACACCGGGGAGCTGTTTTTT
NA	15	TRBV10-3	TRBJ2-1	NA	CAISELGSSYNEQFF	TGTGCCATCAGTGAGTTAGGTAGCTCCTACAATGAGCAGTTCTTC
TRBD1	14	TRBV29-1	TRBJ1-1	many	CSVAYRGRYTEAFF	TGCAGCGTCGCTTACAGGGGCAGGTACACTGAAGCTTTCTTT
NA	13	TRBV29-1	TRBJ2-4	many	CSTRTLSGNIQYF	TGCAGCACACGGACACTTTCAGGGAACATTCAGTACTTC
TRBD1	15	TRBV20-1	TRBJ1-1	many	CSARTGGLLNTEAFF	TGCAGTGCTAGAACAGGGGGGTTGCTGAACACTGAAGCTTTCTTT
NA	14	TRBV20-1	TRBJ2-6	many	CSATTSSGANVLTF	TGCAGTGCCACGACTTCCTCTGGGGCCAACGTCCTGACTTTC
NA	18	TRBV5-6	TRBJ2-7	NA	CAISLESSWRRGGNEQYF	TGTGCCATCAGCTTGGAATCGTCGTGGCGTAGGGGCGGAAACGAGCAGTACTTC
NA	13	TRBV12-3/TRBV12-4	TRBJ2-5	many	CASSPSRGQTQYF	TGTGCCAGCAGCCCCTCCCGAGGGCAGACCCAGTACTTC
NA	14	TRBV6-1	TRBJ2-7	many	CASSEWGRGYEQYF	TGTGCCAGCAGTGAATGGGGCCGAGGGTACGAGCAGTACTTC
NA	14	TRBV6-1	TRBJ2-7	NA	CASSERGPTDEQYF	TGTGCCAGCAGTGAACGGGGACCTACCGACGAGCAGTACTTC
NA	15	TRBV5-1	TRBJ2-7	many	CASSLGHGSPHEQYF	TGCGCCAGCAGCTTAGGACACGGGAGCCCCCACGAGCAGTACTTC
NA	13	TRBV7-9	TRBJ2-7	many	CASSLGRQYEQYF	TGTGCCAGCAGCTTAGGGCGACAGTACGAGCAGTACTTC
NA	11	TRBV7-9	TRBJ2-5	many	CAVEDGLTQYF	TGTGCCGTAGAGGACGGGCTGACCCAGTACTTC
TRBD1	15	TRBV5-1	TRBJ2-1	NA	CASSLQGGAYNQQFF	TGCGCCAGCAGCTTACAGGGGGGCGCCTACAATCAGCAGTTCTTC
TRBD2	16	TRBV5-1	TRBJ2-1	many	CASSLDLAGLYNEQFF	TGCGCCAGCAGCTTAGATCTAGCGGGACTCTACAATGAGCAGTTCTTC
NA	12	TRBV4-1	TRBJ1-5	few	CASSQENQPQHF	TGCGCCAGCAGCCAAGAGAATCAGCCCCAGCATTTT
NA	15	TRBV7-8	TRBJ2-5	many	CASSRSFVDQETQYF	TGTGCCAGCAGCAGGTCGTTCGTGGACCAAGAGACCCAGTACTTC
TRBD1	13	TRBV7-2	TRBJ2-3	many	CASSPGGGDTQYF	TGTGCCAGCAGCCCAGGGGGTGGCGATACGCAGTATTTT
NA	16	TRBV2	TRBJ2-1	many	CASSVQGKSSYNEQFF	TGTGCCAGCAGTGTCCAGGGCAAGAGCTCCTACAATGAGCAGTTCTTC
TRBD1	15	TRBV6-1	TRBJ1-5	NA	CAGSPGQTMGQPQHF	TGTGCCGGCAGTCCGGGACAGACGATGGGACAGCCCCAGCATTTT
TRBD2	18	TRBV6-1	TRBJ2-5	NA	CASSATSGGAVRQETQYF	TGTGCCAGCAGTGCGACTAGCGGGGGGGCAGTCCGGCAAGAGACCCAGTACTTC
NA	16	TRBV24-1	TRBJ1-5	many	CATSDPRYGENQPQHF	TGTGCCACCAGTGATCCCCGATATGGCGAAAATCAGCCCCAGCATTTT
NA	13	TRBV4-1	TRBJ2-1	many	CASSQEWSDEQFF	TGCGCCAGCAGCCAAGAATGGAGCGATGAGCAGTTCTTC
NA	11	TRBV6-2/TRBV6-3	TRBJ2-4	many	CASSYNDIQYF	TGTGCCAGCAGTTATAATGACATTCAGTACTTC
NA	12	TRBV5-1	TRBJ1-6	many	CASKMDDSPLHF	TGCGCCAGCAAAATGGACGATTCACCCCTCCACTTT
NA	14	TRBV6-1	TRBJ1-4	many	CASSDGSANEKLFF	TGTGCCAGCAGTGACGGGTCCGCTAATGAAAAACTGTTTTTT
NA	10	TRBV21-1	TRBJ1-1	many	CASTLLGAFF	TGTGCCAGCACCCTATTAGGAGCTTTCTTT
TRBD1	14	TRBV5-5	TRBJ1-1	many	CASSLPLDRQGTFF	TGTGCCAGCAGCTTGCCGCTGGACCGACAGGGAACTTTCTTT
TRBD1	16	TRBV2	TRBJ1-5	many	CASSATGGRGNQPQHF	TGTGCCAGCAGTGCCACAGGGGGCAGGGGCAATCAGCCCCAGCATTTT